Below are 18 T cell receptor beta chains sequenced from a single sample in a study. Each CDR3 protein is one row after TCRdb ran MiXCR on the 5' RACE reads. This table has over 40,000 distinct CDR3 sequences, around 23% appearing once. Treg sorting used a CD4+CD25+CD127-/low gate. Sequenced sample: Tregs sorted from a lymph node. Receptors originate from a female donor with breast cancer.

The chain uses TRBV5-1 and TRBJ2-7, with 7 bases identical to TRBD2. The length of the CDR3 is 13 residues. After removal of 0 bases from V and 6 bases from J, the junction contained 3 bases not matched to a gene. Germline V gene lookup returns CDR1 SGHRS and CDR2 YFSETQ. The chain's CDR3 is CASSLEAGTEQYF. The CDR3 DNA sequence: TGCGCCAGCAGCTTGGAAGCGGGAACCGAGCAGTACTTC. The variable domain in full, completed from reference TRBV5-1 and TRBJ2-7, reads KAGVTQTPRYLIKTRGQQVTLSCSPISGHRSVSWYQQTPGQGLQFLFEYFSETQRNKGNFPGRFSGRQFSNSRSEMNVSTLELGDSALYLCASSLEAGTEQYFGPGTRLTVT.

On this clonotype itself: A much larger clone lies a single base off, so this may be a read error. The chain couples TRBV6-5 to TRBJ2-6; D is unresolved. The CDR3 consists of 16 residues. Germline assignment: CDR1 MNHEY and CDR2 SVGAGI. Trimming stripped 8 bases from V and 0 bases from J, with 14 bases between. DNA of the CDR3: TGTGCCAGCGGTAGACTCGACACCTCTGGGGCCAACGTCCTGACTTTC. Translated, it gives CASGRLDTSGANVLTF.

This clonotype was counted at least ten times. The chain is built from TRBV7-3 and TRBJ2-7, with 8 bases identical to TRBD1. V trimming: 6 bases; J trimming: 5 bases; junction bases outside the gene matches: 6. There are 13 residues in the CDR3. The germline V gene has CDR1 SGHTA and CDR2 FQGTGA. CDR3 loop: CASSHGQGNEQYF. The CDR3 coding sequence is TGTGCCAGCAGTCACGGACAGGGCAACGAGCAGTACTTC.

Points on this clonotype: A much larger clone lies a single base off, so this may be a read error. The chain is built from TRBV9 and TRBJ2-1; TRBD2 aligns across 11 bases. Germline V gives CDR1 SGDLS, CDR2 YYNGEE. CDR3 length: 15 residues. The CDR3 protein is CAGSEGTSGNNEQFF. The CDR3, as DNA: TGTGCCGGCAGCGAAGGGACTAGCGGTAACAATGAGCAGTTCTTC.

To note about this clonotype: This may be a read error: a much more frequent sequence differs by one nucleotide. The rearrangement joins TRBV7-8 to TRBJ2-3, with unresolved D. CDR3 length equals 13 residues. Per germline, CDR1 SGHVS and CDR2 FQNEAQ. The CDR3 sequence is CASSPSSSDTRYF. CDR3 nucleotide sequence: TGTGCCAGCAGCCCTTCAAGCAGTGATACGCGGTATTTT.

This clonotype was detected a few times. J is TRBJ2-7 and V is TRBV27; perhaps TRBD2 as D (6 bases). CDR3 length: 12 residues. V was pared by 8 bases and J by 5 bases, with 13 bases between. CDR1 and CDR2 (germline): MNHEY, SMNVEV (reference sequence). DNA of the CDR3: TGTGCCAGCGGGGGGTTTGGGAACGAGCAGTACTTC. Residues: CASGGFGNEQYF.

The genes are TRBV12-3 or TRBV12-4 and TRBJ1-4; TRBD1 agrees at 8 bases. Trimming took 6 bases from V and 7 from J; bases not matched to a gene: 7. The CDR3 is 14 amino acids. The CDR3 DNA reads TGTGCCAGCAGGGACAGGGTTAACCCTGAAAAACTGTTTTTT. Protein: CASRDRVNPEKLFF.

The table lists this clonotype with many counts. The chain is built from TRBV5-1 and TRBJ2-5, with D tentatively TRBD2 (5 bases). V shed 4 bases and J shed 2 bases, with 12 bases lying between them. Germline lookup yields CDR1 SGHRS and CDR2 YFSETQ. This CDR3 is 14 amino acids long. For the CDR3, the DNA is TGCGCCAGCAGCCGATGGACGGGGCAAGAGACCCAGTACTTC. It specifies CASSRWTGQETQYF.

This clonotype was recorded many times. This chain uses TRBV9 with TRBJ1-3, with TRBD1 as a possible D gene (6 bases). The CDR3 is 15 residues long. Looked up from germline, CDR1 is SGDLS and CDR2 is YYNGEE. V gave up 0 bases and J gave up 8 bases, with 15 bases separating them. The CDR3 here is CASSVEGRGRDTIYF. CDR3 nucleotides: TGTGCCAGCAGCGTAGAAGGCAGGGGTCGGGACACCATATATTTT.

This clonotype has ten or more counts. The chain carries TRBV6-1 and TRBJ2-7; unclear D gene. Looked up from germline, CDR1 is MNHNS and CDR2 is SASEGT. Trimming pared 6 bases from V and 2 bases from J, leaving 8 bases between. There are 12 residues in the CDR3. The DNA for the CDR3 is TGTGCCAGCAGACTCACACCCTACGAGCAGTACTTC. It encodes CASRLTPYEQYF.

This clonotype occurred a few times. This chain joins TRBV30 and TRBJ1-1; tentative D call: TRBD1 (5 bases). Germline V gene data show CDR1 as GTSNPN and CDR2 as SVGIG (reference sequence). The CDR3 is made up of 11 amino acids. V gave up 3 bases and J gave up 8 bases, with 10 bases separating them. The CDR3 sequence: CAWRGLLEAFF. CDR3 nucleotides: TGTGCCTGGAGGGGGCTTTTGGAAGCTTTCTTT. The whole variable domain, filled in from reference TRBV30 and TRBJ1-1, reads SQTIHQWPATLVQPVGSPLSLECTVEGTSNPNLYWYRQAAGRGLQLLFYSVGIGQISSEVPQNLSASRPQDRQFILSSKKLLLSDSGFYLCAWRGLLEAFFGQGTRLTVV.

CDR3 in DNA: TGCAGTGCCGGTCACACTGAAGCTTTCTTT. The encoded protein is CSAGHTEAFF. The V call is TRBV20-1, the J call TRBJ1-1; D gene unclear. The V end was cut by 6 bases, the J end by 3 bases, with 5 bases between. Germline CDR1 reads DFQATT; CDR2 reads SNEGSKA (reference sequence). This CDR3 is built from 10 residues.

This clonotype was seen more than once but under ten times. The CDR3 bases are TGCGCCAGCAGCTTGGTCGGCGGATCAAGCTCCCGCTACGAGCAGTACTTC. This sequence encodes CASSLVGGSSSRYEQYF. The chain employs TRBV5-1 and TRBJ2-7; D call uncertain. Germline CDR1 is SGHRS and CDR2 is YFSETQ. Trimming cost V 0 bases and J 3 bases, with 19 bases left between them. The CDR3 spans 17 residues.

This clonotype was detected a few times. The chain carries TRBV28 and TRBJ2-1, with a weak D call TRBD2 (5 bases). There are 18 residues in the CDR3. V lost 0 bases, J lost 5 bases, and 20 bases lay in between. CDR1 and CDR2 from the germline V gene are MDHEN and SYDVKM. The CDR3 DNA reads TGTGCCAGCAGTTTATGGGGTCGAGGGAGTCCATTTGACAATGAGCAGTTCTTC. Protein product: CASSLWGRGSPFDNEQFF.

The table lists this clonotype with many counts. The CDR3: CASSSFDEQYF. DNA for the CDR3: TGTGCCAGCAGCTCTTTCGACGAGCAGTACTTC. The chain combines TRBV7-9 with TRBJ2-7; D call uncertain. Trimming cost V 4 bases and J 5 bases, with 6 bases left between them. The germline V gene encodes CDR1 SEHNR and CDR2 FQNEAQ (reference sequence). This CDR3 spans 11 amino acids.

This clonotype was found a few times. The CDR3 region is CASSVTSDYNEQFF. The CDR3 DNA sequence: TGCGCCAGCAGCGTTACTAGCGACTACAATGAGCAGTTCTTC. This rearrangement joins TRBV5-1 to TRBJ2-1; 7 bases map to TRBD2. CDR3 size: 14 residues. Losses at the gene ends were 4 bases for V and 3 bases for J; bases not matched to a gene: 4. CDR1 is SGHRS, CDR2 YFSETQ, per germline.

This clonotype came up many times. CDR3 sequence reads: CASSRQTSGIAYEQYF. CDR3 bases: TGTGCCAGCAGTCGACAGACTAGCGGTATCGCCTACGAGCAGTACTTC. The chain carries TRBV6-5 and TRBJ2-7, with 9 nucleotides matching TRBD2. With 5 bases clipped from V and 2 bases from J, the junction kept 10 bases outside the gene matches. Per the germline V gene, CDR1 is MNHEY and CDR2 is SVGAGI. The CDR3 has 16 amino acids.

The sample holds many counts of this clonotype. V usage is TRBV5-1 and J usage is TRBJ1-1, with no clear D. Between the trimmed V and J ends, which lost 0 bases and 4 bases, there was a span of 7 bases. Germline V CDR1 and CDR2: SGHRS, YFSETQ. This CDR3 spans 13 amino acids. CDR3 sequence (DNA): TGCGCCAGCAGCTTGGAGACCATCACTGAAGCTTTCTTT. Encoded protein: CASSLETITEAFF.